A selection of T cell receptor beta chains follows, all from one sample in a study of blood T cell repertoires in COVID-19. Here immunoSEQ multiplex PCR was the method, and the copy in TCRdb shows in-frame clones only, minus some. Here the sample spans approximately 230,000 clones, less than 90% being singletons. Sequencing used peripheral blood. Source of these receptors: a young man with active or convalescent COVID-19. Each CDR3 is given without its conserved first and last residue.

TRBJ2-1 TRBV11-3 ASSLDQLAGGPLHNEQF
TRBJ1-4 TRBV3-1/TRBV3-2 ASSHPGTGDEKLF
TRBJ2-7 TRBV11-2 ASSLFCREPSYEQY
TRBJ1-1 TRBV4-3 ASSQDRNTEAF
TRBJ2-3 TRBV5-1 ASSLAEGRDTQY
TRBJ2-3 TRBV28 ASSKAGWWKTDTQY
TRBJ1-5 TRBV3-1/TRBV3-2 ASSRGSNQPQH
TRBJ1-5 TRBV12-3/TRBV12-4 ASSHPAGQPQH
TRBJ1-6 TRBV18 ASSPDSNNSPLH
TRBJ1-1 TRBV21-1 ASSKEVDSQDTEAF
TRBJ2-5 TRBV7-3 ASSLRSPTGTSGRYETQY
TRBJ2-1 TRBV19 ASSIRGARYNEQF
TRBJ2-3 TRBV5-1 ASSPGLAGTSTDTQY
TRBJ2-3 TRBV19 ASRGDLADTQY
TRBJ1-6 TRBV6-1 ASSEGGSGGSPLH
TRBJ2-5 TRBV25-1 ASSGQGWETQY
TRBJ2-1 TRBV28 ASSFAGAGNEQF
TRBJ2-1 TRBV15 ATSRGGGLQNEQF
TRBJ1-2 TRBV7-9 ASSSGQGQTYGYT
TRBJ2-5 TRBV25-1 ASSPPGRGGETQY